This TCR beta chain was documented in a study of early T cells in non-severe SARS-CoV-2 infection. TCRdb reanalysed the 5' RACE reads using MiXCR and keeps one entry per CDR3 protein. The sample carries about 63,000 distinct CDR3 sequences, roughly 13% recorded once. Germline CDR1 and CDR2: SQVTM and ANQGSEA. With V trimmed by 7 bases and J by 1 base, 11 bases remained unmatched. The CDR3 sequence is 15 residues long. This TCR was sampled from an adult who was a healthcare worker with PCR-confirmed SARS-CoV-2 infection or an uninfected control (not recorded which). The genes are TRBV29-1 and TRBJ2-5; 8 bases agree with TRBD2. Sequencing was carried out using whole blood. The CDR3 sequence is CSASSGGGRQETQYF. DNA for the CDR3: TGCAGCGCATCCTCGGGGGGGGGCCGCCAAGAGACCCAGTACTTC.